This entry lists 23 T cell receptor beta chains sequenced from one sample in a study of T cell responses to AZD1222 COVID-19 vaccine (dated by TCRdb to 2020 to 2022). Receptor libraries were prepared by the immunoSEQ multiplex PCR assay. Sourced from immuneACCESS, this table was stored by TCRdb with only in-frame sequences that have V and J called. A share of the clones is absent; for the studies checked, an unresolved V gene accounts for under half, and the remainder has no known explanation. This sample comprises 150,000 to 200,000 clones, around 93% of them detected only once. The ten biggest clones cover 9.2% of the sample. This sample's time point label indicates: baseline before first vaccination. Sequences were derived from peripheral blood, sampled on day 0 of AZD1222 vaccination. These TCRs come from an adult in good health.

The chain recombines TRBV10-1 with TRBJ2-7; D gene unclear. The CDR3 has 14 amino acids. V was clipped by 2 bases and J by 7 bases, with 15 bases between them. Germline CDR1 is WNHNN and CDR2 is SYGVQD (reference sequence). The CDR3 sequence is CASSEPMTPMEQYF. Here the CDR3 DNA reads TGCGCCAGCAGTGAGCCGATGACACCGATGGAGCAGTACTTC.

This rearrangement joins TRBV5-1 to TRBJ2-2; unclear D gene. The CDR3 runs 17 residues. Trimming took 0 bases from V and 11 from J, leaving 23 bases between them. CDR1 is SGHRS, CDR2 YFSETQ, per germline. CDR3 nucleotides: TGCGCCAGCAGCTTGGGGCCTCTACCGGGCCCCGGAATAGAGCTGTTTTTT. It yields the protein CASSLGPLPGPGIELFF.

The rearrangement uses TRBV30 and TRBJ1-1, with no clear D. Deletions cut 2 bases from V and 0 bases from J, with 10 bases between. The germline gives CDR1 GTSNPN, CDR2 SVGIG (reference sequence). The length of the CDR3 is 14 residues. The CDR3 DNA is TGTGCCTGGAGTCGACGGTTAATGAACACTGAAGCTTTCTTT. Translated, it gives CAWSRRLMNTEAFF.

The rearrangement joins TRBV28 to TRBJ1-1; D is perhaps TRBD1 (6 bases). Germline assignment: CDR1 MDHEN and CDR2 SYDVKM. V lost 4 bases, J lost 6 bases, and 18 bases lay in between. The CDR3 runs to 15 residues. The CDR3 protein is CASSSFRRGAAEAFF. CDR3 sequence (DNA): TGTGCCAGCAGTTCGTTTCGGCGGGGGGCAGCTGAAGCTTTCTTT.

This rearrangement joins TRBV7-6 to TRBJ2-3, with TRBD2 matching over 7 bases. The CDR3 is 14 amino acids. V lost 4 bases, J lost 6 bases, and 7 bases stayed unmatched. Per germline, CDR1 SGHVS and CDR2 FNYEAQ. As DNA, the CDR3 is TGTGCCAGCAGCTCTGCGGGAGTGTGGGATACGCAGTATTTT. This codes for CASSSAGVWDTQYF.

The gene calls are TRBV5-6 and TRBJ2-7; D gene uncertain. V shed 0 bases and J shed 0 bases, with 4 bases lying between them. The CDR3 loop spans 13 amino acids. CDR1 and CDR2 (germline): SGHDT, YYEEEE. In DNA, the CDR3 is TGTGCCAGCAGCTTGGGGTCCTCCTACGAGCAGTACTTC. This codes for CASSLGSSYEQYF.

The chain combines TRBV5-3 with TRBJ1-5; D not certain. TRBV5-3 is designated an ORF whose function remains uncertain. V was trimmed by 0 bases and J by 0 bases, leaving 13 bases between them. There are 17 residues in the CDR3. The CDR3 DNA sequence: TGTGCCAGAAGCTTGGGATCAAGGTCGGATAGCAATCAGCCCCAGCATTTT. Amino acid sequence: CARSLGSRSDSNQPQHF.

The chain links TRBV7-9 to TRBJ1-1; D not resolved. CDR3 length: 10 residues. CDR1 and CDR2 from the germline V gene are SEHNR and FQNEAQ (reference sequence). The V gene lost 10 bases and the J gene lost 4 bases, with 7 bases spanning the gap. In DNA form, the CDR3 reads TGTGCCACGGGCGCCACTGAAGCTTTCTTT. As protein: CATGATEAFF.

This clone has a single count. The chain recombines TRBV9 with TRBJ2-1; weak D call: TRBD2 (6 bases). This CDR3 has 14 residues. CDR1 is SGDLS and CDR2 is YYNGEE in the germline V gene. The V end lost 0 bases, the J end lost 7 bases, and 11 bases lay between the germline ends. The CDR3, as DNA: TGTGCCAGCAGCGTAGCGGGAGCAGGGAATGAGCAGTTCTTC. Its translation is CASSVAGAGNEQFF. Full variable domain (remainder filled in from reference TRBV9 and TRBJ2-1): DSGVTQTPKHLITATGQRVTLRCSPRSGDLSVYWYQQSLDQGLQFLIQYYNGEERAKGNILERFSAQQFPDLHSELNLSSLELGDSALYFCASSVAGAGNEQFFGPGTRLTVL.

The gene calls are TRBV14 and TRBJ1-2; D is ambiguous. The CDR3 totals 12 residues. Germline V gene lookup returns CDR1 SGHDN and CDR2 FVKESK. Trimming removed 4 bases at V and 4 bases at J, with 7 bases between. CDR3 in amino acids: CASSRGTYGYTF. The CDR3, as DNA: TGTGCCAGCAGCCGGGGAACCTATGGCTACACCTTC.

The genes are TRBV28 and TRBJ1-4, with D uncertain. The length of the CDR3 is 15 residues. Germline lookup yields CDR1 MDHEN and CDR2 SYDVKM. Trimming pared 3 bases from V and 5 bases from J, leaving 13 bases between. As DNA, the CDR3 is TGTGCCAGCAGTTTGCCCGCCATCTTCAATGAAAAACTGTTTTTT. Its protein product is CASSLPAIFNEKLFF.

The rearrangement links TRBV5-1 to TRBJ1-1; tentatively, D is TRBD1 (5 bases). This CDR3 spans 14 amino acids. The V gene's germline CDR1 is SGHRS and CDR2 YFSETQ. With 0 bases removed from V and 1 base from J, the gap between germline ends came to 7 bases. CDR3 sequence (DNA): TGCGCCAGCAGCTTGGGTGGACAGAACACTGAAGCTTTCTTT. Its translation: CASSLGGQNTEAFF.

This sequence joins TRBV7-9 and TRBJ1-6; D not resolved. This CDR3 region has 15 residues. From germline, CDR1 is SEHNR and CDR2 FQNEAQ (reference sequence). Trimming left V 1 base short and J 10 bases short, with 14 bases between. Here the CDR3 reads CASSLGLGSGSPLHF. The CDR3, as DNA: TGTGCCAGCAGCTTAGGGCTGGGGTCGGGATCACCCCTCCACTTT.

The V call is TRBV11-3, the J call TRBJ2-5; 8 nucleotides agree with TRBD2. This CDR3 comprises 16 residues. Germline CDR1 is SGHNT and CDR2 is YENEEA. The J segment lost 3 bases and the V segment lost 1 base, leaving 7 bases of the junction unmatched. The CDR3 sequence is CASSLGLRRGEETQYF. In nucleotides, the CDR3 is TGTGCCAGCAGCTTAGGCCTCCGGCGGGGGGAAGAGACCCAGTACTTC.

Written as DNA, the CDR3 is TGTGCCAGTACTACGGGACCTCGATGGACTGAAGCTTTCTTT. It is translated as CASTTGPRWTEAFF. V is TRBV19 and J is TRBJ1-1; TRBD1 is a possible D gene (5 bases). This CDR3 is built from 14 residues. V gave up 7 bases and J gave up 5 bases, with 17 bases separating them. Germline lookup yields CDR1 LNHDA and CDR2 SQIVND (reference sequence).

The rearrangement uses TRBV11-2 and TRBJ2-5; D remains unclear. The CDR3 sequence is 11 residues long. CDR1 is SGHAT, CDR2 FQNNGV, per germline. V dropped 1 base and J dropped 8 bases, with 5 bases sitting between them. CDR3 nucleotides: TGTGCCAGCAGCTTAGCCCACACCCAGTACTTC. Its protein is CASSLAHTQYF.

V gene TRBV30 combines with J gene TRBJ2-1, with 10 bases lining up with TRBD2. V dropped 6 bases and J dropped 5; count of bases not matched to a gene: 10. Germline CDR1 is GTSNPN and CDR2 is SVGIG (reference sequence). This CDR3 has 15 residues. The CDR3 DNA follows: TGTGCCTGCGACAATAGCGGGAGGCTACACAATGAGCAGTTCTTC. Protein sequence: CACDNSGRLHNEQFF.

V usage is TRBV9 and J usage is TRBJ2-5; 10 nucleotides match TRBD1. This CDR3 has 17 residues. The V gene's germline CDR1 is SGDLS and CDR2 YYNGEE. V lost 3 bases and J lost 5; bases outside the gene matches: 13. CDR3 bases: TGTGCCAGCAGCGCCCCGGGACAGGGGACCCTCAGGGAGACCCAGTACTTC. Translating gives CASSAPGQGTLRETQYF.

The J gene is TRBJ2-7, the V gene TRBV19; the match to TRBD1 covers 9 bases. Germline lookup yields CDR1 LNHDA and CDR2 SQIVND (reference sequence). The CDR3 sequence is 15 residues long. Losses at the gene ends were 2 bases for V and 3 bases for J; bases not matched to a gene: 5. CDR3 nucleotides: TGTGCCAGTAGTATACTGCCGACAGGGGGCTACGAGCAGTACTTC. This gives the protein CASSILPTGGYEQYF.

This chain links TRBV10-3 with TRBJ2-3, with TRBD2 identical over 9 bases. Germline V CDR1 and CDR2: ENHRY, SYGVKD. The V segment lost 11 bases and the J segment 5 bases; nucleotides outside the gene matches: 11. This CDR3 is 14 amino acids long. Written as DNA, the CDR3 is TGTGCCTCAAAGCGGGAGGCCTCCGGAGATACGCAGTATTTT. It encodes CASKREASGDTQYF.

A word on this clone: This same CDR3 is encoded by further DNA sequences in the sample. The chain joins TRBV30 to TRBJ1-5, with D possibly matching TRBD1 (5 bases). CDR3 length: 13 residues. V was trimmed by 0 bases and J by 5 bases, leaving 8 bases between them. Germline V gene data show CDR1 as GTSNPN and CDR2 as SVGIG (reference sequence). Written as DNA, the CDR3 is TGTGCCTGGAGTGTGGGGGGGGATCAGCCCCAGCATTTT. This sequence encodes CAWSVGGDQPQHF.

The rearrangement uses TRBV7-8 and TRBJ2-1, with TRBD2 matching 10 bases. Germline values: CDR1 SGHVS, CDR2 FQNEAQ. This CDR3 is 17 amino acids long. V was clipped by 1 base and J by 7 bases; unmatched bases: 10. DNA of the CDR3: TGTGCCAGCAGCTTAGGCATCGCTAGCGGGAGTGGTAATGAGCAGTTCTTC. Translation: CASSLGIASGSGNEQFF.

The chain couples TRBV30 to TRBJ1-4; D perhaps matches TRBD1 (5 bases). V lost 3 bases to trimming and J lost 3 bases, with 17 bases between them. The CDR3 consists of 16 residues. Germline V gives CDR1 GTSNPN, CDR2 SVGIG (reference sequence). The DNA of the CDR3 is TGTGCCTGGAGCCTTAGTACGGGGGGAGCTAATGAAAAACTGTTTTTT. It translates to CAWSLSTGGANEKLFF.